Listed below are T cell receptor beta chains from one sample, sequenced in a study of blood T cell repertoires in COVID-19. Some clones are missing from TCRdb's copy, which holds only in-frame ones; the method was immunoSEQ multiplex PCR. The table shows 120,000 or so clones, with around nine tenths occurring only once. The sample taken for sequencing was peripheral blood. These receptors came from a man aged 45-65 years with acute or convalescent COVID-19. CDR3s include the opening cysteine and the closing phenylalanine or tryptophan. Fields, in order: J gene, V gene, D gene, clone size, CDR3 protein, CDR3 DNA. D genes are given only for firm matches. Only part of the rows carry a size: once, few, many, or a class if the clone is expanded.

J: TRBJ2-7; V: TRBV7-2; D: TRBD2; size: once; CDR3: CASSLAKREGRGKVYEQYF; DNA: TGTGCCAGCAGCTTAGCGAAGCGGGAGGGCCGAGGAAAAGTCTACGAGCAGTACTTC
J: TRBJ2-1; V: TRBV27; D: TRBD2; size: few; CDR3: CASRLAGANNEQFF; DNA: TGTGCCAGCAGGCTAGCGGGAGCTAACAATGAGCAGTTCTTC
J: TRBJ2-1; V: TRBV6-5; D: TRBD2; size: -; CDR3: CASTREVSSYNEQFF; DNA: TGTGCCAGCACGCGGGAGGTTAGCTCCTACAATGAGCAGTTCTTC
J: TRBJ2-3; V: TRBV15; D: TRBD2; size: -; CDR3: CATSGNAGTSSDTQYF; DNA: TGTGCCACCAGCGGCAACGCCGGGACTAGCTCCGATACGCAGTATTTT
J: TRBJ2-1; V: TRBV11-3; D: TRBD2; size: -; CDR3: CASSLGLSGSNEQFF; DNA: TGTGCCAGCAGTTTGGGGCTTAGCGGGAGCAATGAGCAGTTCTTC
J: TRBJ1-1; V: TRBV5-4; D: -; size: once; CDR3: CASSPISRGNTEAFF; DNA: TGTGCCAGCAGCCCTATTAGCCGGGGAAACACTGAAGCTTTCTTT
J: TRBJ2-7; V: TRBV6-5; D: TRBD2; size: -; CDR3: CASSYSGRGSSYEQYF; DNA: TGTGCCAGCAGTTACAGCGGGCGGGGGAGCTCCTACGAGCAGTACTTC
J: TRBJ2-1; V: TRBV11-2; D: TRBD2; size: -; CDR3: CASSLEGTNSYNEQFF; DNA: TGTGCCAGCAGCTTAGAGGGGACTAACTCCTACAATGAGCAGTTCTTC
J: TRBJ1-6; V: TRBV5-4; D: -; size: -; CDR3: CASSHDLDPSNSPLHF; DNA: TGTGCCAGCAGCCATGACCTAGACCCTTCAAATTCACCCCTCCACTTT
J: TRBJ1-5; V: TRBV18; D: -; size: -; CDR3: CASSPDLLGGGNQPQHF; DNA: TGTGCCAGCTCACCAGACCTCTTGGGTGGAGGAAATCAGCCCCAGCATTTT
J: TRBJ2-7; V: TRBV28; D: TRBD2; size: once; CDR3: CASSSSGRWLYF; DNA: TGTGCCAGCAGTTCTAGCGGGAGATGGCTGTACTTC
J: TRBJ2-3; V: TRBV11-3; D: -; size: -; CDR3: CASSKGATYTDTQYF; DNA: TGTGCCAGCTCAAAGGGAGCCACCTATACTGATACGCAGTATTTT
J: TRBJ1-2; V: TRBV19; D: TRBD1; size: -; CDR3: CASSIISGGGYTF; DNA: TGTGCCAGTAGTATAATCTCAGGGGGTGGCTACACCTTC
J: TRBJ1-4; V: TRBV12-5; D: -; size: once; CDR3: CASGPPWEGEKLFF; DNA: TGTGCTAGTGGCCCCCCGTGGGAGGGTGAAAAACTGTTTTTT
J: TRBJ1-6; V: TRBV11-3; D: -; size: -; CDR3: CASSSQGLVSPLHF; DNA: TGTGCCAGCAGCTCACAGGGTTTGGTATCACCCCTCCACTTT
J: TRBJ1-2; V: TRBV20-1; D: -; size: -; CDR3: CSARDEGGYTF; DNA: TGCAGTGCTAGGGACGAGGGTGGCTACACCTTC
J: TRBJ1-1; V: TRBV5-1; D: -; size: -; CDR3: CASSPYGPDSMNTEAFF; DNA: TGCGCCAGCAGCCCATACGGACCCGACAGCATGAACACTGAAGCTTTCTTT
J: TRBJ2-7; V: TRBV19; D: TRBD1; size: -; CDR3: CASSVTGTGTYEQYF; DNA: TGTGCCAGTAGTGTAACCGGGACAGGCACCTACGAGCAGTACTTC
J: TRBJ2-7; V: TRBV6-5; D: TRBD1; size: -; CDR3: CASSYSEQGPYEQYF; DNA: TGTGCCAGCAGTTACTCTGAACAGGGGCCCTACGAGCAGTACTTC
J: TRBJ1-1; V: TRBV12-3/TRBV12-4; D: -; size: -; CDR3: CASSLVENTEAFF; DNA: TGTGCCAGCAGTTTAGTAGAGAACACTGAAGCTTTCTTT
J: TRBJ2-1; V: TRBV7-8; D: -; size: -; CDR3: CASSLVTGSGNEQFF; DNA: TGTGCCAGCAGCTTAGTTACAGGGTCGGGTAATGAGCAGTTCTTC
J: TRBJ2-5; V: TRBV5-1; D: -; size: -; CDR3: CASSLVGWETQYF; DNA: TGCGCCAGCAGCTTGGTGGGCTGGGAGACCCAGTACTTC
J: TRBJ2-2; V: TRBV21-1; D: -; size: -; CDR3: CASSKGVHRGAVF; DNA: TGTGCCAGCAGCAAAGGGGTGCACCGGGGAGCTGTTTTT
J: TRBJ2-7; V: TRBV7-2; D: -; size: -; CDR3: CASSPGLYEQYF; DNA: TGTGCCAGCAGCCCGGGACTTTACGAGCAGTACTTC
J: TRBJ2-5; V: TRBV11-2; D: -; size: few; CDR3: CASSLFGGREETQYF; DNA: TGTGCCAGCAGCTTATTTGGGGGCCGTGAAGAGACCCAGTACTTC
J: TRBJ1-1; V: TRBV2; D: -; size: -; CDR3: CANQPLPDRRSLNTEAFF; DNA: TGTGCCAACCAGCCTCTCCCTGACAGGAGATCTTTGAACACTGAAGCTTTCTTT
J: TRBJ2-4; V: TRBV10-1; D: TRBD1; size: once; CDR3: CASSERGTEKKGVF; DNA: TGCGCCAGCAGTGAGAGGGGGACAGAGAAAAAGGGGGTGTTC
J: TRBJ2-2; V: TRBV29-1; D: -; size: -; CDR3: CSVRNMNTGELFF; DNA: TGCAGCGTTCGTAATATGAACACCGGGGAGCTGTTTTTT
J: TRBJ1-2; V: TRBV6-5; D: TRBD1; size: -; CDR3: CASSFLTDREGYTF; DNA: TGTGCCAGCAGTTTTCTTACGGACAGGGAGGGCTACACCTTC
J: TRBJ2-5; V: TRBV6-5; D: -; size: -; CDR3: CASNLGGAQETQYF; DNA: TGTGCCAGCAATTTGGGGGGGGCTCAAGAGACCCAGTACTTC
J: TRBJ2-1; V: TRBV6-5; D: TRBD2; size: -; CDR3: CAGGTSGSLDEQFF; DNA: TGTGCCGGAGGGACTAGCGGGAGCTTGGATGAGCAGTTCTTC
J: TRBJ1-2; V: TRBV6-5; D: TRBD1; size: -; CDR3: CASSQDRGHGYGYTF; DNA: TGTGCCAGCAGTCAGGACAGGGGGCATGGCTATGGCTACACCTTC
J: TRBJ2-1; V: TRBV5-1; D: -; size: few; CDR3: CASSRVGGRNEQFF; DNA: TGCGCCAGCAGCCGCGTCGGGGGGCGGAATGAGCAGTTCTTC
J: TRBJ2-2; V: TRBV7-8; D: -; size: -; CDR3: CASSPRGNTGELFF; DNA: TGTGCCAGCAGCCCCCGCGGGAACACCGGGGAGCTGTTTTTT
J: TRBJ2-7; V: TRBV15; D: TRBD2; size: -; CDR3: CATSSTSGFYEQYF; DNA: TGTGCCACCAGCAGTACTAGCGGGTTCTACGAGCAGTACTTC
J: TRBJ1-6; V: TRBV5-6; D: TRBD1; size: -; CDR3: CASSYSGQGSETLHF; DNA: TGTGCCAGCAGCTACTCCGGACAGGGGAGCGAGACCCTCCACTTT
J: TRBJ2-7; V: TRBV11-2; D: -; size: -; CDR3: CASSLTGDVGYEQYF; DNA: TGTGCCAGCAGCTTGACGGGAGACGTAGGGTACGAGCAGTACTTC
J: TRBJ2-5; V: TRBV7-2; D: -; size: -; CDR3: CASSLMNGSPQETQYF; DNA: TGTGCCAGCAGCTTAATGAACGGTAGTCCCCAAGAGACCCAGTACTTC
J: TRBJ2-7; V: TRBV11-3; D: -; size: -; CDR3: CASSLPLSGYEQYF; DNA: TGTGCCAGCAGCTTACCCCTGAGCGGGTACGAGCAGTACTTC
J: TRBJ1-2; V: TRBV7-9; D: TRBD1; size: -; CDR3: CASSLGTGGTVYGYTF; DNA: TGTGCCAGCAGCTTAGGGACAGGAGGAACGGTCTATGGCTACACCTTC
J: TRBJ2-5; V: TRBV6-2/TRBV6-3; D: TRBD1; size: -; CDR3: CASSRGTGLIETQYF; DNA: TGTGCCAGCAGTCGGGGGACAGGGCTAATAGAGACCCAGTACTTC
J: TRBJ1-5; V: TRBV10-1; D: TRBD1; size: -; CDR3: CASSPGQMVSSNQPQHF; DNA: TGCGCCAGCAGCCCGGGACAGATGGTCTCAAGCAATCAGCCCCAGCATTTT
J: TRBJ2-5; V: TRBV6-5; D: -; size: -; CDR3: CASSNRDTEGETQYF; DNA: TGTGCCAGCTCAAACCGGGACACCGAGGGGGAGACCCAGTACTTC
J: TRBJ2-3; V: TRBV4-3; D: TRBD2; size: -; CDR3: CASSPGTSGRITDTQYF; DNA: TGCGCCAGCAGCCCAGGGACTAGCGGGAGGATCACAGATACGCAGTATTTT
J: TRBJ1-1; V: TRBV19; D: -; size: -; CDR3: CASKQGVPTEAFF; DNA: TGTGCCAGTAAACAGGGAGTCCCCACTGAAGCTTTCTTT
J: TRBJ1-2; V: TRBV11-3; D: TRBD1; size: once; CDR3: CASRPGQGTYGYTF; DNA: TGTGCCAGCCGCCCGGGACAGGGGACCTATGGCTACACCTTC
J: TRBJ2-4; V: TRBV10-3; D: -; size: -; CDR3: CAISESGQALAKNIQYF; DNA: TGTGCCATCAGTGAGTCGGGACAAGCTTTAGCCAAAAACATTCAGTACTTC
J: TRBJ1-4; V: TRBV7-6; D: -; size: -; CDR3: CASSLASGRNEKLFF; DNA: TGTGCCAGCAGCTTAGCCTCCGGTCGGAATGAAAAACTGTTTTTT
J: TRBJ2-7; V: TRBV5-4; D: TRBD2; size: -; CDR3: CASSLGLAGGGGYEQYF; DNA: TGTGCCAGCAGCTTGGGCCTAGCGGGAGGGGGAGGCTACGAGCAGTACTTC
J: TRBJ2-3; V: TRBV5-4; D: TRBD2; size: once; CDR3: CASSSGLAGDTDTQYF; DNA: TGTGCCAGCAGCTCGGGACTAGCGGGTGACACAGATACGCAGTATTTT
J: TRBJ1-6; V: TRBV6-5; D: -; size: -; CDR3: CASSSLSSYNSPLHF; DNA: TGTGCCAGCAGTTCGCTCAGCTCCTATAATTCACCCCTCCACTTT
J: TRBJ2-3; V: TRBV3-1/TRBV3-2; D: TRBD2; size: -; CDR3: CASSQDREASGLLTDTQYF; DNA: TGTGCCAGCAGCCAAGATCGTGAGGCTAGCGGACTTCTCACAGATACGCAGTATTTT
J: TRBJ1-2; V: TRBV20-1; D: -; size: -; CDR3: CSAGGVYGYTF; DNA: TGCAGTGCCGGGGGGGTCTATGGCTACACCTTC
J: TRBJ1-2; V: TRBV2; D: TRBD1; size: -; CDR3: CASSVTGEYHYGYTF; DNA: TGTGCCAGCAGCGTGACAGGGGAATACCACTATGGCTACACCTTC